These T cell receptor beta chains were read from a single sample in a study of response to subunit inactivated influenza vaccine. MiXCR, run by TCRdb on the RT-PCR reads, gives a single entry per CDR3 protein. This sample has about 480,000 distinct CDR3 sequences, with about a tenth found just once. The sequenced sample was PBMCs from blood, obtained roughly 48 days after vaccination. Source of these receptors: a man aged 50-59 years who received an inactivated influenza vaccine. CDR3s leave out the opening cysteine and the closing phenylalanine or tryptophan. The order of the fields is V gene, J gene, CDR3 protein.

>TRBV6-1|TRBJ2-2
ASSEQGGELF
>TRBV27|TRBJ2-7
ASRTRGQGYEQY
>TRBV11-1|TRBJ2-1
ASSPHRRTSGSSYNEQF
>TRBV7-9|TRBJ2-3
ASSFWGDLTDTQY
>TRBV5-1|TRBJ2-5
ASSLGARPGQETQY
>TRBV3-1|TRBJ2-7
ASSQRLAGGEQY
>TRBV18|TRBJ2-4
ASSPQRENIQY
>TRBV11-2|TRBJ2-2
ATTRITNTGELF
>TRBV7-2|TRBJ2-1
ASSLVAGGPNNEQF
>TRBV16|TRBJ2-7
ASSQFSSYEQY
>TRBV12-3/TRBV12-4|TRBJ2-1
ASSLEASSLAEQF
>TRBV21-1|TRBJ2-2
ASSKRRTENTGELF
>TRBV7-2|TRBJ2-7
ASSLQGDYEQY
>TRBV29-1|TRBJ2-7
SVENRGGEQY
>TRBV28|TRBJ2-5
ASSGGTETQY
>TRBV6-1|TRBJ1-1
ASNAGMNTEAF
>TRBV20-1|TRBJ2-7
SAYPGQSPEQY
>TRBV12-3/TRBV12-4|TRBJ1-4
ASSLGEEKLF
>TRBV5-1|TRBJ1-1
ASSFGQGPNTEAF
>TRBV5-1|TRBJ1-2
ASSGSQANYGYT
>TRBV5-5|TRBJ2-4
ASSGWPERAKNIQY
>TRBV2|TRBJ2-7
ASSAVPSYEQY
>TRBV5-6|TRBJ2-7
ASSLRQGAYEQY
>TRBV29-1|TRBJ2-1
SVLGTSGKQF
>TRBV7-9|TRBJ1-4
ASSRGGAGEKLF
>TRBV11-2|TRBJ2-7
ASSLGSGSGTYEQY
>TRBV15|TRBJ1-1
ATSSFFRYTEAF
>TRBV30|TRBJ1-1
AWSVPGQRTEAF
>TRBV27|TRBJ2-1
ASSLYSGRRYNEQF
>TRBV29-1|TRBJ2-5
SVEGLGTIEETQY
>TRBV7-8|TRBJ2-7
ASSLGFDTYEQY
>TRBV5-1|TRBJ2-3
ASSLRFRGGSTDTQY
>TRBV20-1|TRBJ1-2
TVRENYGYT
>TRBV29-1|TRBJ2-5
STNGGGVRETQY
>TRBV5-1|TRBJ1-5
ASSHGADSNQPQH
>TRBV7-9|TRBJ2-1
ASSLPRGQGAGDEQF
>TRBV12-3/TRBV12-4|TRBJ2-2
ASSQGVGGGTAGELF
>TRBV12-3/TRBV12-4|TRBJ2-5
ASSNSGGAEKTQY
>TRBV12-3/TRBV12-4|TRBJ2-3
ASSLRLTDTQY
>TRBV12-3/TRBV12-4|TRBJ2-2
ASSRIGTTGELF
>TRBV3-1|TRBJ2-2
ASSQPFLGNTGELF